This T cell receptor beta chain was sequenced in a study of blood T cell repertoires in COVID-19. Sequencing was performed with immunoSEQ multiplex PCR; in TCRdb, only in-frame clones are kept and a portion is missing. The sample records around 95,000 clones, almost 80% being singletons. Trimming took off 1 base at V and 3 bases at J, with 4 bases between the two ends. CDR1 and CDR2 from the germline V gene are SGHRS and YFSETQ. CDR3 size: 12 residues. This rearrangement joins TRBV5-1 to TRBJ1-1; D gene uncertain. Sequencing was carried out using peripheral blood. This receptor was obtained from a woman aged 70-85 years with acute or convalescent COVID-19. The CDR3 coding sequence is TGCGCCAGCAGCTTGCTAGACACTGAAGCTTTCTTT. Its translation: CASSLLDTEAFF.